This TCR beta chain was recovered during a study of response to subunit inactivated influenza vaccine. Using its own MiXCR run on the RT-PCR reads, TCRdb lists one record per CDR3 protein. The sample lists around 650,000 distinct CDR3 sequences; approximately 15% were seen once. In germline, CDR1 is SGHAT, CDR2 FQNNGV. With 5 bases removed from V and 2 bases from J, the gap between germline ends came to 9 bases. There are 14 residues in the CDR3. The V call is TRBV11-2, the J call TRBJ1-4, with D hard to call. This TCR came from a man aged 45-65 years who received an inactivated influenza vaccine. Sequenced material: PBMCs from blood, taken about 11 days after vaccination. The CDR3 region is CASSHVRTNEKLFF. The CDR3, as DNA: TGTGCCAGCAGCCATGTTCGGACTAATGAAAAACTGTTTTTT.